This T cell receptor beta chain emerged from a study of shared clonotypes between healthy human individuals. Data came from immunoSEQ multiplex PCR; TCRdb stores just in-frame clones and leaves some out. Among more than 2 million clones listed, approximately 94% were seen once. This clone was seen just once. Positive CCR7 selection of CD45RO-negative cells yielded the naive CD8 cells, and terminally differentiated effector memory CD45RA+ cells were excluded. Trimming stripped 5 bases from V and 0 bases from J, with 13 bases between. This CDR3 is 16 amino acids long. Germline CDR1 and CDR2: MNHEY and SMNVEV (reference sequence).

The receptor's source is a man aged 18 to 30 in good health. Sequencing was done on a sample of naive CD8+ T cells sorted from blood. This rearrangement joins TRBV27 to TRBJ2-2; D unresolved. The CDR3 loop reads CASSPGTSANTGELFF. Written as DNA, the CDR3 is TGTGCCAGCAGTCCCGGCACGAGCGCGAACACCGGGGAGCTGTTTTTT.